This T cell receptor (beta chain) was found in a study of T cell responses to AZD1222 COVID-19 vaccine (dated by TCRdb to the early 2020s). For the study in its entirety: TCR sequencing was performed for some 250 trial participants, of whom about 200 were given two doses of AZD1222 and roughly 25 were given two doses of MenACWY control vaccine. Trial participants were enrolled into age subgroups of 18-55, 56-69 and 70-plus years, which contained about 150, 27 and 61 TCR-sequenced participants, respectively. Broader findings and caveats from the paper: Conclusions about previously exposed vaccinees are limited because only a handful of AZD1222 recipients were SARS-CoV-2 seropositive at baseline. Most participants were white British and females outnumbered males, and the authors suggested that clonal diversity may have been underestimated. In the small 56-69-year group, the increase in depth fell short of significance, most likely because of low power. A significant rise in spike-specific TCR breadth and depth was observed after two AZD1222 doses relative to day 0 and relative to MenACWY recipients. The whole spike protein was spanned by vaccine-associated CD4 TCRs, and dominant responses were seen in regions 160-218 and 743-854. Because no samples from the day 14 peak response were available, repertoires could be characterized only after the peak T cell response. Epitopes outside the regions mutated in the B.1.351 and B.1.1.7 variants were reportedly recognized by nearly half of the unique spike-specific TCRs.

The CDR3 has 17 amino acids, counting the end cysteine and phenylalanine. Only the CDR3 DNA stays, 51 bases, in frame from base 1. V is cut by 1 base and J by 7 bases, and the space between the germline ends is 19 bases. The germline V gene encodes CDR1 SGHVS and CDR2 FQNEAQ. Note on this clone: The antigen it binds to is not known. No much larger clonotype is one base removed from it; base qualities were not supplied.

The sample's time point, from its label and the paper: about 28 days (+/-7) after the second vaccine dose. What this sample's treatment or condition label stands for: meningococcal conjugate vaccine given as trial control. Samples from vaccinated people were obtained from the UK trials COV001 and COV002, which included a single-blind randomized controlled phase 2/3 trial of AZD1222 (ChAdOx1 nCoV-19) in healthy adults. Trial participant PBMC samples were collected at day 0 and day 28 after the second dose for TCRbeta chain sequencing. The CDR3 regions of human TCRbeta chains were subjected to immunosequencing. As for how the authors treated the data: Repertoire TCRs were matched against a reference library of SARS-CoV-2-specific TCRs generated with the MIRA antigen-specificity platform. Breadth was defined as the fraction of unique TCRs that were SARS-CoV-2-associated, and depth was defined as the fraction of total T cells that were SARS-CoV-2-associated. Using the MIRA data, each spike-specific TCR was mapped to the spike region that the TCR reacts to and placed in a CD4 or CD8 class. Log10-transformed breadth and depth values were compared by one-way ANOVA with Sidak's multiple comparisons tests. TCRdb took over this immuneACCESS table, retaining in-frame rearrangements with V and J assigned. Such tables are incomplete; in checked studies, under half of the missing clones stem from an unresolved V gene, and the remainder is unexplained. V, J and clone size reflect that table, while D and trimming were determined from the DNA. Recorded for this sample are more than 100,000 clones; approximately 85% of them occurred a single time. Approximately 8% of the sample is taken by the ten largest.

The V and J genes are TRBV7-8 and TRBJ2-2; the D gene identity is not certain. Sequencing used peripheral blood, obtained 28 days after the second dose of the MenACWY control vaccine. The sequence came from an adult who received the MenACWY meningococcal vaccine as a control. The DNA sequence reads TGTGCCAGCAGCTTAGGAGCATCGCCCGGGTTCGACGGGGAGCTGTTTTTT. It codes for CASSLGASPGFDGELFF.